The 5 T cell receptor beta chains below all came from one sample that was sequenced in a study of blood T cell repertoires in COVID-19. Profiling relied on immunoSEQ multiplex PCR, and the TCRdb table lists in-frame clones only, not all of them. The table has 80,000 to 95,000 clones, 85% seen once. The specimen sequenced was peripheral blood. The receptor source for this set is a man aged 80 or over with acute or convalescent COVID-19.

V and J are TRBV18 and TRBJ2-5; TRBD2 agrees at 9 bases. The CDR3 contains 15 residues. Germline V gives CDR1 KGHSH, CDR2 LQKENI. The V segment lost 4 bases and the J segment 4 bases; nucleotides outside the gene matches: 7. The CDR3, as DNA: TGTGCCAGCTCACGGGAGCGGGAGGTTTCAGAGACCCAGTACTTC. It encodes CASSREREVSETQYF. Full variable domain (outside the CDR3, taken from reference TRBV18 and TRBJ2-5): NAGVMQNPRHLVRRRGQEARLRCSPMKGHSHVYWYRQLPEEGLKFMVYLQKENIIDESGMPKERFSAEFPKEGPSILRIQQVVRGDSAAYFCASSREREVSETQYFGPGTRLLVL.

The chain employs TRBV9 and TRBJ2-7; 9 positions match TRBD2. With V trimmed by 0 bases and J by 6 bases, 10 bases remained unmatched. The germline gives CDR1 SGDLS, CDR2 YYNGEE. The length of the CDR3 is 16 residues. The CDR3 DNA reads TGTGCCAGCAGCGTAGGGGGCGGGAGGGCCAGCCTCGAGCAGTACTTC. It specifies CASSVGGGRASLEQYF.

This clone was observed a single time. V and J are TRBV19 and TRBJ2-2, with 9 nucleotides matching TRBD2. Germline loops: CDR1 LNHDA, CDR2 SQIVND (reference sequence). With 2 bases clipped from V and 8 bases from J, the junction kept 3 bases outside the gene matches. The CDR3 extends over 14 amino acids. CDR3 sequence: CASSILAGRGELFF. Here the CDR3 DNA reads TGTGCCAGTAGTATACTAGCGGGAAGGGGGGAGCTGTTTTTT. The full variable domain, with the rest looked up from reference TRBV19 and TRBJ2-2, is DGGITQSPKYLFRKEGQNVTLSCEQNLNHDAMYWYRQDPGQGLRLIYYSQIVNDFQKGDIAEGYSVSREKKESFPLTVTSAQKNPTAFYLCASSILAGRGELFFGEGSRLTVL.

The chain recombines TRBV6-1 with TRBJ1-6; D remains unclear. This CDR3 comprises 15 residues. Germline values: CDR1 MNHNS, CDR2 SASEGT. V was trimmed by 1 base and J by 9 bases, leaving 13 bases between them. Here the CDR3 DNA reads TGTGCCAGCAGTGAAGAGACTCATCCTAGTTCACCCCTCCACTTT. Residues: CASSEETHPSSPLHF.

Only a few counts were recorded for this clone. This chain uses TRBV7-2 with TRBJ1-5; 7 nucleotides line up with TRBD1. The CDR3 runs 15 residues. Germline values: CDR1 SGHTA, CDR2 FQGNSA. V lost 6 bases to trimming and J lost 3 bases; unmatched junction nucleotides: 8. The CDR3 here is CASSPTGAFNQPQHF. The CDR3 DNA sequence: TGTGCCAGCAGTCCAACAGGGGCCTTCAATCAGCCCCAGCATTTT.